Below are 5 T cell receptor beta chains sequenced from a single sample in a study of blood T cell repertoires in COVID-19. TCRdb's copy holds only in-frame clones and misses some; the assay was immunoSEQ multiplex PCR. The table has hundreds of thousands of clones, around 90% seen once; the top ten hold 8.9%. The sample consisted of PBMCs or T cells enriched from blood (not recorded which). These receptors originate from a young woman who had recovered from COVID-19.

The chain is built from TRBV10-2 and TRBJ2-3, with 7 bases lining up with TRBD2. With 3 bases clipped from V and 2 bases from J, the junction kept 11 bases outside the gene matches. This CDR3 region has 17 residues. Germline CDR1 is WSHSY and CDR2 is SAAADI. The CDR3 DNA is TGCGCCAGCAGTGAACCCCCCCAAGCGGGGTACACAGATACGCAGTATTTT. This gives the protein CASSEPPQAGYTDTQYF.

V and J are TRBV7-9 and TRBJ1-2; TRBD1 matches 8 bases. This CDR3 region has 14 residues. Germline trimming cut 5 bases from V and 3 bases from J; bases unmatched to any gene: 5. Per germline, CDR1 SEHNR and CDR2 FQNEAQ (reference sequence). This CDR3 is CASSVRGQDYGYTF. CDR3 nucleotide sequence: TGTGCCAGCAGCGTCAGGGGGCAGGACTATGGCTACACCTTC.

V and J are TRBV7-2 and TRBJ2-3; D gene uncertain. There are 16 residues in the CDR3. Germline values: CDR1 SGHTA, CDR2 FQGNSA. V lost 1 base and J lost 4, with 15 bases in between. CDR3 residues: CASSLGGVYRSDTQYF. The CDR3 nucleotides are TGTGCCAGCAGCTTAGGAGGAGTCTATAGGTCAGATACGCAGTATTTT. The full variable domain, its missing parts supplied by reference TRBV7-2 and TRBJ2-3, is GAGVSQSPSNKVTEKGKDVELRCDPISGHTALYWYRQSLGQGLEFLIYFQGNSAPDKSGLPSDRFSAERTGGSVSTLTIQRTQQEDSAVYLCASSLGGVYRSDTQYFGPGTRLTVL.

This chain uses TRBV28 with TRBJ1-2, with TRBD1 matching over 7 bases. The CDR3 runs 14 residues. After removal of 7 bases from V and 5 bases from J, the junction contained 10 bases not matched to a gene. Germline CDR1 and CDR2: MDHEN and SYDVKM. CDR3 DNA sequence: TGTGCCAGCAATCCCACGGGCAGGGGGTATGGCTACACCTTC. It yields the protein CASNPTGRGYGYTF.

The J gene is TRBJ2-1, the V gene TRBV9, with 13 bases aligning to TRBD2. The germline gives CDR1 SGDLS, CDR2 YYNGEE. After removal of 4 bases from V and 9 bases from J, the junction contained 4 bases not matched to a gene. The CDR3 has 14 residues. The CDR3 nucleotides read TGTGCCAGCAGCAGACTAGCGGGGGGTCTTGAGCAGTTCTTC. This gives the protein CASSRLAGGLEQFF. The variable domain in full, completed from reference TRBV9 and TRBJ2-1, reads DSGVTQTPKHLITATGQRVTLRCSPRSGDLSVYWYQQSLDQGLQFLIQYYNGEERAKGNILERFSAQQFPDLHSELNLSSLELGDSALYFCASSRLAGGLEQFFGPGTRLTVL.